These 4 T cell receptor beta chains originate from one sample sequenced in a study of cytomegalovirus exposure and HLA in healthy donors. PCR involved 60 Vbeta and 13 Jbeta primers. Assay used: immunoSEQ multiplex PCR; TCRdb lists only in-frame clones, some missing. The sample yields tens of thousands of clones, 60% to 85% seen once. Sequencing input: PBMCs. The receptors derive from a man in his late teens or twenties in good health and CMV-seropositive.

V gene TRBV15 combines with J gene TRBJ2-7; 9 bases agree with TRBD1. The CDR3 totals 15 residues. Trimming cost V 6 bases and J 2 bases; bases outside gene matches: 8. Germline loops: CDR1 LNHNV, CDR2 YYDKDF (reference sequence). CDR3 DNA sequence: TGTGCCACCAGTATGGGGACAGGGACCCCCTACGAGCAGTACTTC. Amino acids: CATSMGTGTPYEQYF.

This sequence joins TRBV6-5 and TRBJ2-7; the D gene is possibly TRBD2 (5 bases). Germline CDR1 reads MNHEY; CDR2 reads SVGAGI. V dropped 0 bases and J dropped 2 bases, with 8 bases sitting between them. There are 14 residues in the CDR3. The DNA of the CDR3 is TGTGCCAGCAGTTACTCTGCCGGGGCCTACGAGCAGTACTTC. It encodes CASSYSAGAYEQYF.

The chain has TRBV5-1 and TRBJ1-1, with D possibly matching TRBD1 (6 bases). V lost 0 bases to trimming and J lost 6 bases, with 21 bases between them. The CDR3 sequence is 17 residues long. Germline CDR1 is SGHRS and CDR2 is YFSETQ. The CDR3 sequence is CASSLGGGSSQTPEAFF. CDR3 nucleotide sequence: TGCGCCAGCAGCTTGGGCGGGGGCTCGTCGCAGACACCTGAAGCTTTCTTT.

The V gene is TRBV29-1, the J gene TRBJ1-3, with D perhaps matching TRBD1 (5 bases). Trimming left V 7 bases short and J 1 base short, with 14 bases between. CDR3 length: 14 residues. CDR1 SQVTM and CDR2 ANQGSEA come from the germline V gene. This CDR3 is CSGMGGLSGNTIYF. DNA of the CDR3: TGCAGCGGTATGGGGGGACTATCTGGAAACACCATATATTTT.